This record concerns one TCR beta chain sequence. Deletions cut 0 bases from V and 1 base from J, with 13 bases between. In germline, CDR1 is MNHEY, CDR2 SVGAGI. This CDR3 contains 16 residues. This specimen belongs to a study of blood T cell repertoires in COVID-19. About the study: Samples of COVID-19 (acute and convalescent) were obtained from the United States, Italy and Spain.

Sequenced by immunoSEQ multiplex PCR; TCRdb stores in-frame clones only, minus some. The repertoire holds about 140,000 clones, with approximately 82% as singletons. The sequenced material came from peripheral blood. The gene calls are TRBV6-5 and TRBJ2-7; tentative D call: TRBD1 (6 bases). The clonotype comes from a man aged 55-75 years who had recovered from COVID-19. DNA for the CDR3: TGTGCCAGCAGTTACTCGACGCAGGGGTTTTCCTACGAGCAGTACTTC. Protein product: CASSYSTQGFSYEQYF.